This T cell receptor (beta chain) comes out of a study of early T cells in non-severe SARS-CoV-2 infection. Whole-study context: The input, bulk RNA from unsorted whole blood, was sequenced, and chains were unpaired. Study-wide findings and caveats: A preference for anti-spike CD8 responses marked VDJdb matching, which missed private and CD4 specificities.

Individual cDNA molecules were tagged with unique molecular identifiers, the study reported. MiXCR, run by TCRdb on the 5' RACE reads, gives a single entry per CDR3 protein. The profile shows about 99,000 distinct CDR3 sequences, about 15% of them singletons. This clonotype came up once. Antigen unknown. Per the germline V gene, CDR1 is MNHEY and CDR2 is SMNVEV (reference sequence). The germline V and J ends were trimmed by 6 bases and 2 bases, with 15 bases remaining between them. This CDR3 contains 15 residues. This sequence joins TRBV27 and TRBJ2-3; D unclear. The origin of this receptor is an adult who was a healthcare worker with PCR-confirmed SARS-CoV-2 infection or an uninfected control (not recorded which). Sequencing was carried out using whole blood. The CDR3 loop is CASRASGPPTDTQYF. As DNA, the CDR3 is TGTGCCAGCAGGGCCTCCGGCCCCCCCACAGATACGCAGTATTTT.